This is a list of T cell receptor beta chains from one sample in a study of blood T cell repertoires in COVID-19. Some clones are missing from TCRdb's copy, which holds only in-frame ones; the method was immunoSEQ multiplex PCR. The sample shows 150,000 to 200,000 clones, 85% to 90% of them seen only once. Sequenced material: peripheral blood. The source of these receptors is a human donor in a cohort sampled during active COVID-19. The CDR3 runs from the conserved cysteine through the conserved F or W. Each record gives: J gene, D gene, clone size, V gene, CDR3 protein, CDR3 DNA. The D gene is left open where the match is weak. Expanded clones are given a class, and other clones once, few, many or no size at all.

J: TRBJ1-1; D: TRBD1; size: NA; V: TRBV6-5; CDR3: CASNRGRFANTEAFF; DNA: TGTGCCAGCAACAGGGGGCGATTCGCAAACACTGAAGCTTTCTTT
J: TRBJ2-1; D: NA; size: NA; V: TRBV2; CDR3: CASSDLDRNEQFF; DNA: TGTGCCAGCAGTGACCTGGACAGAAATGAGCAGTTCTTC
J: TRBJ2-3; D: TRBD2; size: NA; V: TRBV19; CDR3: CASSSLGTSGSPLTDTQYF; DNA: TGTGCCAGTAGTTCGCTTGGGACTAGCGGGAGCCCCCTCACAGATACGCAGTATTTT
J: TRBJ2-7; D: NA; size: NA; V: TRBV14; CDR3: CASSPGDNFYEQYF; DNA: TGTGCCAGCAGTCCAGGGGACAACTTCTACGAGCAGTACTTC
J: TRBJ1-5; D: TRBD1; size: NA; V: TRBV2; CDR3: CASSPGTGGQPQHF; DNA: TGTGCCAGCAGTCCTGGGACAGGGGGACAGCCCCAGCATTTT
J: TRBJ1-2; D: TRBD1; size: NA; V: TRBV7-2; CDR3: CASSAQGAGGYTF; DNA: TGTGCCAGCAGCGCCCAGGGGGCGGGTGGCTACACCTTC
J: TRBJ1-5; D: NA; size: NA; V: TRBV30; CDR3: CAWSEGDLNQPQHF; DNA: TGTGCCTGGAGCGAGGGGGACCTCAATCAGCCCCAGCATTTT
J: TRBJ2-6; D: TRBD1; size: NA; V: TRBV19; CDR3: CASSSRDRPSGANVLTF; DNA: TGTGCCAGTAGTTCTCGGGACAGGCCCTCTGGGGCCAACGTCCTGACTTTC
J: TRBJ2-5; D: NA; size: NA; V: TRBV7-7; CDR3: CASSLMGGQETQYF; DNA: TGTGCCAGCAGCTTAATGGGGGGCCAAGAGACCCAGTACTTC
J: TRBJ1-5; D: NA; size: NA; V: TRBV27; CDR3: CASSLSRAYSNQPQHF; DNA: TGTGCCAGCAGTTTATCGCGAGCTTATAGCAATCAGCCCCAGCATTTT
J: TRBJ2-2; D: TRBD1; size: few; V: TRBV7-2; CDR3: CASSLMAGGTGELFF; DNA: TGTGCCAGCAGCTTAATGGCAGGGGGCACCGGGGAGCTGTTTTTT
J: TRBJ2-7; D: TRBD2; size: NA; V: TRBV27; CDR3: CASRYSGSYEQYF; DNA: TGTGCCAGCAGATATAGCGGGAGCTACGAGCAGTACTTC